This T cell receptor (beta chain) stems from a study of cytomegalovirus exposure and HLA in healthy donors. Study findings and constraints: A previous analysis found most TCR beta V segments productive roughly 87% or roughly 30% of the time.

In the PCR, 60 Vbeta and 13 Jbeta primers were used. The assay was immunoSEQ multiplex PCR, and TCRdb's table has in-frame clones only and misses some. Among about 67,000 clones listed, around 91% were seen once. V was pared by 6 bases and J by 5 bases, with 11 bases of the junction left unmatched. The CDR3 runs 15 residues. In germline, CDR1 is SGHTA, CDR2 FQGNSA. This clone was picked up one time. The antigen is not known. The clonotype was recovered from a woman aged 30 to 39 in good health and CMV-seropositive. V gene TRBV7-2 combines with J gene TRBJ2-5; 8 positions agree with TRBD1. The specimen was PBMCs. CDR3 nucleotide sequence: TGTGCCAGCAGGGGGAGTCCAGGGGGCCGGGAGACCCAGTACTTC. It is translated as CASRGSPGGRETQYF.